What follows is one TCR beta chain and its context. The antigen is not known. The CDR3 has 16 amino acids. CDR1 and CDR2 (germline): KGHSH, LQKENI. The J segment lost 7 bases and the V segment lost 2 bases, leaving 7 bases of the junction unmatched. The data originate from a study of CD8 T cells in ankylosing spondylitis. Findings and caveats of the study: Reportedly, disease-linked clones are significantly enriched in ankylosing spondylitis patients' matched synovial fluid. It appeared that ankylosing spondylitis blood was characterized by a TCR beta motif of several highly homologous variants.

TCRdb reprocessed the 5' RACE reads via MiXCR and lists one record per CDR3 protein. The data show approximately 400,000 distinct CDR3 sequences, over 15% seen once. The specimen sequenced was blood, either unsorted or a sorted T cell fraction (not recorded which). The rearrangement uses TRBV18 and TRBJ2-2, with 10 bases identical to TRBD2. This TCR came from a male donor with ankylosing spondylitis. In DNA, the CDR3 is TGTGCCAGCTCACCATCCGTTCTAGCGGGAGTCGGGGAGCTGTTTTTT. This gives the protein CASSPSVLAGVGELFF.